These T cell receptor beta chains were read from a single sample in a study of T cells in Graves' hyperthyroidism and ophthalmopathy. TCRdb called the multiplex PCR reads again in MiXCR, with one record for every CDR3 protein. This table holds more than 550,000 distinct CDR3 sequences, 17% found once. Sequenced: blood. These receptor sequences come from a man in his fifties with Graves' hyperthyroidism. Each CDR3 is given with its conserved first and last residue. Fields, in order: clone size, D gene, V gene, J gene, CDR3 protein, CDR3 DNA. A D gene is named only where the DNA matches it firmly. The size field is filled for only some rows; it gives once, few, many or a size class.

few	-	TRBV27	TRBJ1-5	CASSIYEGNQPQHF	TGTGCCAGCAGCATCTACGAGGGTAATCAGCCCCAGCATTTT
many	TRBD1	TRBV11-2	TRBJ2-7	CASSSGTAFSYEQYF	TGTGCCAGCAGCTCCGGGACAGCCTTTTCCTACGAGCAGTACTTC
many	TRBD1	TRBV27	TRBJ2-7	CASRPDRGRIYEQYF	TGTGCCAGCAGACCAGACAGGGGGCGCATCTACGAGCAGTACTTC
-	-	TRBV18	TRBJ2-1	CASPPRVTGEQFF	TGTGCCAGCCCACCACGTGTTACGGGGGAGCAGTTCTTC
-	TRBD1	TRBV29-1	TRBJ1-2	CSVESDRGSYTF	TGCAGCGTTGAATCGGACAGGGGTAGCTACACCTTC
-	-	TRBV29-1	TRBJ2-3	CSVYQDTQYF	TGCAGCGTTTACCAAGATACGCAGTATTTT
-	TRBD2	TRBV18	TRBJ2-7	CASSPGRPTSGRTHYEQYF	TGTGCCAGCTCGCCAGGCCGTCCCACCAGCGGGAGGACCCACTACGAGCAGTACTTC
many	-	TRBV3-1	TRBJ2-1	CASSQVYGIEEQFF	TGTGCCAGCAGCCAAGTCTACGGGATTGAAGAGCAGTTCTTC
-	-	TRBV5-1	TRBJ2-7	CASSLVPEGPYEQYF	TGCGCCAGCAGCTTGGTCCCGGAGGGGCCCTACGAGCAGTACTTC
-	-	TRBV2	TRBJ2-6	CASRSPGITSGANVLTF	TGTGCCAGCAGATCGCCAGGTATAACCTCTGGGGCCAACGTCCTGACTTTC
many	-	TRBV20-1	TRBJ1-1	CSARDSLNTEAFF	TGCAGTGCTAGAGACAGCCTGAACACTGAAGCTTTCTTT
-	-	TRBV19	TRBJ2-7	CASSIQRASYEQYF	TGTGCCAGTAGTATCCAGCGGGCCTCCTACGAGCAGTACTTC
-	-	TRBV6-1	TRBJ1-1	CASSTELNTEAFF	TGTGCCAGCAGCACCGAACTGAACACTGAAGCTTTCTTT
-	-	TRBV7-2	TRBJ2-7	CASSRPTDYEQYF	TGTGCCAGCAGCCGACCGACTGACTACGAGCAGTACTTC
-	TRBD2	TRBV4-1	TRBJ2-1	CASSHGLKREGPNEQFF	TGCGCCAGCAGCCATGGATTAAAGCGGGAGGGCCCCAATGAGCAGTTCTTC
few	-	TRBV19	TRBJ2-1	CASSIVRDRNEQFF	TGTGCCAGTAGTATAGTTCGGGATCGAAATGAGCAGTTCTTC
many	TRBD2	TRBV28	TRBJ2-1	CASSSGASGRSGNEQFF	TGTGCCAGCAGTTCGGGGGCTAGCGGGAGATCGGGCAATGAGCAGTTCTTC
-	TRBD2	TRBV28	TRBJ2-3	CASSSDELASHTDTQYF	TGTGCCAGCAGTAGTGACGAACTAGCGTCGCACACAGATACGCAGTATTTT
few	TRBD2	TRBV24-1	TRBJ2-3	CATSDEGTSGMVPDTQYF	TGTGCCACCAGTGATGAAGGGACTAGCGGGATGGTCCCAGATACGCAGTATTTT
many	-	TRBV20-1	TRBJ2-5	CSARDVGGTLGETQYF	TGCAGTGCTAGAGATGTAGGCGGGACGTTAGGAGAGACCCAGTACTTC
-	-	TRBV13	TRBJ2-5	CASSLGLSSPHLETQYF	TGTGCCAGCAGCTTAGGATTGAGCAGCCCTCACCTGGAGACCCAGTACTTC
-	TRBD2	TRBV19	TRBJ2-7	CASSMRAGTSGTYEQYF	TGTGCCAGTAGTATGCGGGCCGGGACTAGCGGGACCTACGAGCAGTACTTC
-	TRBD2	TRBV5-1	TRBJ2-1	CASSLGRSPGLAGENEQFF	TGCGCCAGCAGCTTGGGGCGAAGCCCGGGACTAGCGGGAGAAAATGAGCAGTTCTTC
many	-	TRBV11-2	TRBJ2-2	CASSFLAGANTGELFF	TGTGCCAGCAGCTTCTTGGCAGGGGCGAACACCGGGGAGCTGTTTTTT
few	TRBD1	TRBV28	TRBJ1-2	CASSSLQFGTERGYGYTF	TGTGCCAGCAGTTCGCTCCAGTTCGGGACAGAAAGAGGGTATGGCTACACCTTC
-	-	TRBV5-4	TRBJ1-1	CASSLALSLNTEAFF	TGTGCCAGCAGCTTGGCCCTGAGCCTGAACACTGAAGCTTTCTTT
many	-	TRBV9	TRBJ2-7	CASSVGGGTTYEQYF	TGTGCCAGCAGCGTAGGGGGCGGGACCACCTACGAGCAGTACTTC
-	-	TRBV19	TRBJ2-1	CASSSLQGSGEQFF	TGTGCCAGTAGTTCACTACAGGGTTCCGGTGAGCAGTTCTTC
many	TRBD1	TRBV6-1	TRBJ1-5	CASSGDSYSNQPQHF	TGTGCCAGCAGTGGGGACAGTTATAGCAATCAGCCCCAGCATTTT
few	-	TRBV27	TRBJ1-3	CASSPLQGDVRDTIYF	TGTGCCAGCAGTCCCCTACAGGGAGATGTGAGAGACACCATATATTTT
-	-	TRBV30	TRBJ1-1	CAWSPQFGSLLTEAFF	TGTGCCTGGAGCCCTCAATTTGGGTCGCTGTTGACTGAAGCTTTCTTT
many	TRBD2	TRBV28	TRBJ2-1	CASSFVRDGAGGAYNEQFF	TGTGCCAGCAGTTTCGTCCGGGATGGGGCGGGAGGGGCCTACAATGAGCAGTTCTTC
-	TRBD2	TRBV5-1	TRBJ2-1	CASSLAAGGYNEQSF	TGCGCCAGCAGCTTGGCTGCGGGGGGTTACAATGAGCAGTCCTTC
few	TRBD2	TRBV24-1	TRBJ2-3	CATSDLRAGGTDTQYF	TGTGCCACCAGTGATTTGCGCGCGGGAGGGACAGATACGCAGTATTTT
many	-	TRBV11-3	TRBJ2-1	CASSLRPNEQFF	TGTGCCAGCAGCTTACGTCCCAATGAGCAGTTCTTC
many	-	TRBV12-3/TRBV12-4	TRBJ1-2	CASTMTELYGYTF	TGTGCCAGCACCATGACTGAGTTGTATGGCTACACCTTC
few	-	TRBV28	TRBJ1-1	CASSLDGVEAFF	TGTGCCAGCAGCCTTGACGGAGTTGAAGCTTTCTTT
many	-	TRBV28	TRBJ1-1	CASSLYRDTEAFF	TGTGCCAGCAGTTTATACAGGGACACTGAAGCTTTCTTT
few	-	TRBV4-3	TRBJ2-5	CASSQDIGGGETQYF	TGCGCCAGCAGCCAAGATATTGGGGGAGGAGAGACCCAGTACTTC
few	-	TRBV6-1	TRBJ2-4	CASSEKGCGCLAKNIQYF	TGTGCCAGCAGTGAAAAGGGGTGCGGATGTCTAGCCAAAAACATTCAGTACTTC